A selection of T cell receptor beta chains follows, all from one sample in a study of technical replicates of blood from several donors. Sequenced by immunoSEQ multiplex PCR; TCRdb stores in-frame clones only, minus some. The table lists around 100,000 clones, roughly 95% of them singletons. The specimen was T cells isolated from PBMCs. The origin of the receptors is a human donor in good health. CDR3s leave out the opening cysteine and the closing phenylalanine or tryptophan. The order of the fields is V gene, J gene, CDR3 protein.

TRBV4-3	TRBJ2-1	ASSQDVGTSGKFNEQF
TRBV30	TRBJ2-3	AWSSDSLGFNTQY
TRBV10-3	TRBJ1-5	AISESLDRGNSQPQH
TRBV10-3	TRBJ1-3	AINLDRSSGNTIY
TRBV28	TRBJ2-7	ASSLSPGGNLYEQY
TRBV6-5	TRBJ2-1	ASSYRLTSGWF
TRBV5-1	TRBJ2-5	ASTLHGLAGQETQY
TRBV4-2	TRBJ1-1	ASSRPGTANTEAF
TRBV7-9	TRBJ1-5	ASSFLNQPQH
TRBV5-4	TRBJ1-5	ASSLDRGNQPQH
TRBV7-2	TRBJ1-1	ASSLVHVNMNTEAF
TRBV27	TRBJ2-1	ASSLSPTGRDEQF
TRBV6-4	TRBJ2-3	ASSDPPLADTDTQY
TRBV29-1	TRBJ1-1	SVELWASPRPF
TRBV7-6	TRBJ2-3	ASSLRLAGERDTQY
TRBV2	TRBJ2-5	AGGPLQETQY
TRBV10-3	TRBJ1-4	AISQGAINEKLF
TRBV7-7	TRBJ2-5	ASSLMGEGIGETQY
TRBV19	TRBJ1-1	ASRDMVTEAF
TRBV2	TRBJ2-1	ASSPTGLNEQF
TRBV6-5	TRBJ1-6	ASTRGMRDSPLH
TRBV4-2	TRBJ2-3	ASSQEYRGRTDTQY
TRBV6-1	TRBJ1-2	ASRGTPAVDYGYT
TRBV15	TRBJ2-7	ATSRGETGGDEQY
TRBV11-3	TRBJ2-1	ASSSGQGLNNEQF
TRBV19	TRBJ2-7	ASSPRDRLYEQY
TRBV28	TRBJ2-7	ASSSRGGSYEQY
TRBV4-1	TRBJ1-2	ASSPDSIGGYT
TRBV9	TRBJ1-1	ASSLWTGRNTEAF
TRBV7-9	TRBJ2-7	AASGGAGSYEQY
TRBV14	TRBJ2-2	ASSQDRYGELF
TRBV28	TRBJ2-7	ASRIENVPYEQY
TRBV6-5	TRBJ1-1	ASSDRDLAF
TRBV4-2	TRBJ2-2	ASSPLGRGGTGELF
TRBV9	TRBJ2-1	ASSAQRTSGYNEQF
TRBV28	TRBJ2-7	ASRGTVSYEQY
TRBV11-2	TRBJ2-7	ASSLGLAGGPYLYEQY
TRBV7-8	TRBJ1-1	ASSLISGEAF
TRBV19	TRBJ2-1	ASPGLAGNEQF
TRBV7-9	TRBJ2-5	ASSFNTGGVQETQY
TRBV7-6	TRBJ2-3	ASSEIDTQY
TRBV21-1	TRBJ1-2	AIPRSGLANYGYT
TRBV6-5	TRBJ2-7	ASSSGRAYEQY
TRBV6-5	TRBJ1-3	ASTTQREGNTIY
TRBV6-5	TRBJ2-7	ASRRTVTHEQY
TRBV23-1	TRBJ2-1	ASSQPREEGANEQF
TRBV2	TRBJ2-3	ASTEGTSTDTQY
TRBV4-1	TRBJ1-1	ASSPGQGSTEAF
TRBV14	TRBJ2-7	ASSQRLKDYEQY
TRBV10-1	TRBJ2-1	ASRGLAGNEQF
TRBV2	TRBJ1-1	ASRGDRGMSTEAF
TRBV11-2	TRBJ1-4	ASSLVGQGAINEKLF
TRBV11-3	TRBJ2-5	ASSEWAEETQY